The 9 T cell receptor beta chains below all came from one sample that was sequenced in a study of post-analysis software for immune sequencing data. Findings of the study overall: Several TRBV segments were more frequent in patients than controls; TRBV5-6, TRBV5-1 and TRBV20-1 belonged to this group.

For these receptors, no antigen is known. Unique molecular identifiers had been added to the TCR beta cDNA libraries. One entry per CDR3 protein, called by TCRdb with MiXCR from the PCR reads. The data contain 550,000 to 700,000 distinct CDR3 sequences, roughly two fifths of them seen just once; the ten biggest clones take up under 2%. Material for sequencing was blood. The receptors come from a girl aged 10 to 17 with multiple sclerosis.

This chain connects TRBV19 to TRBJ1-4; no reliable D call. The CDR3 has 12 residues. Per germline, CDR1 LNHDA and CDR2 SQIVND (reference sequence). V was cut by 10 bases and J by 5 bases, with 11 bases left in between. CDR3 protein: CATTDGNEKLFF. CDR3 nucleotides: TGTGCCACCACCGACGGAAATGAAAAACTGTTTTTT. The complete variable domain, with remaining parts taken from reference TRBV19 and TRBJ1-4, reads DGGITQSPKYLFRKEGQNVTLSCEQNLNHDAMYWYRQDPGQGLRLIYYSQIVNDFQKGDIAEGYSVSREKKESFPLTVTSAQKNPTAFYLCATTDGNEKLFFGSGTQLSVL.

The chain uses TRBV9 and TRBJ2-1, with D possibly matching TRBD1 (6 bases). CDR3 length: 14 residues. V was cut by 7 bases and J by 8 bases, with 19 bases left in between. Germline loops: CDR1 SGDLS, CDR2 YYNGEE. CDR3 protein: CASGEGQRGDEQFF. For the CDR3, the DNA is TGTGCCAGCGGAGAAGGACAGCGTGGGGATGAGCAGTTCTTC.

The sample holds one count of this clonotype. It may be a read error: a sequence one base away is much more abundant. The genes are TRBV20-1 and TRBJ2-7; D unresolved. The tail of the sequence fits TRBJ2-5 better, so the J call may be wrong. The CDR3 extends over 16 amino acids. Germline lookup yields CDR1 DFQATT and CDR2 SNEGSKA (reference sequence). CDR3 loop: CSARASLPRVGETQYF. The CDR3, as DNA: TGCAGTGCTAGAGCTTCGCTTCCTAGGGTCGGGGAGACCCAGTACTTC.

The table lists this clonotype with a few counts. The rearrangement uses TRBV12-3 or TRBV12-4 and TRBJ1-5; the match to TRBD1 covers 7 bases. Trimming removed 6 bases from V and 5 bases from J; junction bases left unmatched: 7. The CDR3 extends over 14 amino acids. The CDR3 protein is CASSRDRADQPQHF. DNA of the CDR3: TGTGCCAGCAGCCGTGACAGGGCGGATCAGCCCCAGCATTTT.

The chain joins TRBV11-2 to TRBJ2-7; TRBD2 matches 10 bases. Germline V CDR1 and CDR2: SGHAT, FQNNGV. The length of the CDR3 is 17 residues. J gave up 0 bases and V 0 bases, and 5 bases lay outside the gene matches. The CDR3 spells CASSLDRLAGDSYEQYF. The CDR3 DNA reads as TGTGCCAGCAGCTTAGATCGGCTAGCGGGGGACTCCTACGAGCAGTACTTC.

The chain recombines TRBV5-1 with TRBJ2-7, with TRBD2 identical over 7 bases. The junction had 4 bases not matched to a gene; V was cut back by 4 bases and J by 0 bases. Germline CDR1 is SGHRS and CDR2 is YFSETQ. CDR3 length: 14 amino acids. The CDR3 region is CASSHTSDSYEQYF. In DNA form, the CDR3 reads TGCGCCAGCAGCCATACTAGCGACTCCTACGAGCAGTACTTC. The entire variable domain, with the rest obtained from reference TRBV5-1 and TRBJ2-7, is as follows: KAGVTQTPRYLIKTRGQQVTLSCSPISGHRSVSWYQQTPGQGLQFLFEYFSETQRNKGNFPGRFSGRQFSNSRSEMNVSTLELGDSALYLCASSHTSDSYEQYFGPGTRLTVT.

This chain connects TRBV29-1 to TRBJ2-4; D is undetermined. The better agreement between TRBJ2-7 and the DNA end casts doubt on the J call. The CDR3 is 10 residues long. The germline gives CDR1 SQVTM, CDR2 ANQGSEA. The CDR3 sequence: CSVGTGEQYF. CDR3 sequence (DNA): TGCAGCGTTGGTACGGGCGAGCAGTACTTC.

Concerning this clonotype itself: Given a much more abundant clone one base away, this may be a read error. The chain has TRBV7-2 and TRBJ1-5; no clear D gene. In germline, CDR1 is SGHTA, CDR2 FQGNSA. The CDR3 covers 13 residues. Written as DNA, the CDR3 is TGTGCCTGCAGCTCCGATAGCAATCAGCCCCAGCATTTT. It codes for CACSSDSNQPQHF.

The rearrangement uses TRBV5-1 and TRBJ2-5, with D unclear. Judging by the DNA end, TRBJ2-7 fits better; the J call may be wrong. Germline V CDR1 and CDR2: SGHRS, YFSETQ. The CDR3 extends over 13 amino acids. The CDR3 DNA sequence: TGCGCCAGCAGGGCGGCTGTCTCCTACGAGCAGTACTTC. It codes for CASRAAVSYEQYF.